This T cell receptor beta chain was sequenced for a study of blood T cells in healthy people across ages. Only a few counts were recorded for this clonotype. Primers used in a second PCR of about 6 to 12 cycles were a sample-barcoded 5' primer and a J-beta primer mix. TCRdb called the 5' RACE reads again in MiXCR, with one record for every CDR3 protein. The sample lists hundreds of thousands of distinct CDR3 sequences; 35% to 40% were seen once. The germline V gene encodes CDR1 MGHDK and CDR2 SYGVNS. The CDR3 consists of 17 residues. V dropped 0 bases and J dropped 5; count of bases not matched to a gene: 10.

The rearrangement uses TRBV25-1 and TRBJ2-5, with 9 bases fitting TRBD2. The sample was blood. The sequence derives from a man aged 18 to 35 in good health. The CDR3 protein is CASSEYVGAGGWETQYF. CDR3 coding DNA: TGTGCCAGCAGTGAATATGTCGGAGCGGGGGGTTGGGAGACCCAGTACTTC. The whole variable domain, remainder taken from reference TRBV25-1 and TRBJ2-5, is EADIYQTPRYLVIGTGKKITLECSQTMGHDKMYWYQQDPGMELHLIHYSYGVNSTEKGDLSSESTVSRIRTEHFPLTLESARPSHTSQYLCASSEYVGAGGWETQYFGPGTRLLVL.